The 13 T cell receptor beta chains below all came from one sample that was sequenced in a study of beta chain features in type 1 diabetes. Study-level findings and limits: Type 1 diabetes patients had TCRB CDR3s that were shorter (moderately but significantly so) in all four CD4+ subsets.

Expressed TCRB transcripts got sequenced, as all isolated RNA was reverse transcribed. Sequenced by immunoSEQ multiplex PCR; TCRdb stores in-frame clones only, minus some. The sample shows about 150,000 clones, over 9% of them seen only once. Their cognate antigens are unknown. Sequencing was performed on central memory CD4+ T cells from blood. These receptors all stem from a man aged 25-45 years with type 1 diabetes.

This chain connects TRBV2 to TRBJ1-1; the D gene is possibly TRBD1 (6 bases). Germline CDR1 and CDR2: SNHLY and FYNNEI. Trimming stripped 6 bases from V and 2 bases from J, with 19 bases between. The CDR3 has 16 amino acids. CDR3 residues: CASRDPTGFSNTEAFF. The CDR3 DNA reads TGTGCCAGCAGGGATCCAACAGGGTTCTCAAACACTGAAGCTTTCTTT.

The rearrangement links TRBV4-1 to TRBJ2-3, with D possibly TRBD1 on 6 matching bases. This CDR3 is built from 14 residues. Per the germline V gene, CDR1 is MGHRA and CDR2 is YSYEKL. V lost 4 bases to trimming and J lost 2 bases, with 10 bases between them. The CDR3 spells CASSPRGFTDTQYF. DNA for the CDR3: TGCGCCAGCAGCCCCAGGGGATTCACAGATACGCAGTATTTT.

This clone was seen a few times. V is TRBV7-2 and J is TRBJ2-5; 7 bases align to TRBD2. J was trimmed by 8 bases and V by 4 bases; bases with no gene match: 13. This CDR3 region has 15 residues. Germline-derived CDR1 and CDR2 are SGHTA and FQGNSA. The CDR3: CASSYTSVGQGTQYF. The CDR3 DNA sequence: TGTGCCAGCAGCTATACTAGCGTGGGGCAGGGTACCCAGTACTTC. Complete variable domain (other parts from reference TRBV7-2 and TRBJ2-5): GAGVSQSPSNKVTEKGKDVELRCDPISGHTALYWYRQSLGQGLEFLIYFQGNSAPDKSGLPSDRFSAERTGGSVSTLTIQRTQQEDSAVYLCASSYTSVGQGTQYFGPGTRLLVL.

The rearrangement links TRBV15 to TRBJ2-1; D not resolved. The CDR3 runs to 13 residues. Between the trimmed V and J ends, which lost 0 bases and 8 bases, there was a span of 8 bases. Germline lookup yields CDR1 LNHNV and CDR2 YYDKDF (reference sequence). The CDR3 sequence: CATSRDKPDEQFF. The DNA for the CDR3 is TGTGCCACCAGCAGAGATAAGCCCGATGAGCAGTTCTTC.

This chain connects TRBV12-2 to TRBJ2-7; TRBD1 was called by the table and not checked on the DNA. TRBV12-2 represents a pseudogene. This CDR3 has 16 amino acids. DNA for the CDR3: TGTGCAAGTCGCTTTCACGCCCACAGGGGGTCCTACGAGCAGTACTTC. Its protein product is CASRFHAHRGSYEQYF.

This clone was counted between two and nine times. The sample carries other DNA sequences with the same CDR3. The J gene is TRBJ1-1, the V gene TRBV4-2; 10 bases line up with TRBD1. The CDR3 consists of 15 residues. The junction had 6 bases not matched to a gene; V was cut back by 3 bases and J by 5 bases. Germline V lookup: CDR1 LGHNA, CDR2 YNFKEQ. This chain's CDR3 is CASSQPGQGSTEAFF. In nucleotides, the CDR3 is TGTGCCAGCAGCCAGCCGGGACAGGGGAGTACTGAAGCTTTCTTT.

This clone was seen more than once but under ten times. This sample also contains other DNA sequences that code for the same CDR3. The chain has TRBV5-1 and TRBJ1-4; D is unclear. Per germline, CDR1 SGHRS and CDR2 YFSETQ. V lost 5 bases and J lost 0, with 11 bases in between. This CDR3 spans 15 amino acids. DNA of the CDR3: TGCGCCAGCAGTCGGGGAACCGCAACTAATGAAAAACTGTTTTTT. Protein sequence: CASSRGTATNEKLFF.

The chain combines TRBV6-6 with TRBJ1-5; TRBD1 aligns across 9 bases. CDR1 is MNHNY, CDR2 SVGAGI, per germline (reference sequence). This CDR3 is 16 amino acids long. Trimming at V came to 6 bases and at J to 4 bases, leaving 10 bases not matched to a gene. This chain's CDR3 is CASSLSQGARNQPQHF. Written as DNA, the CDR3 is TGTGCCAGCAGCCTCTCACAGGGGGCGCGAAATCAGCCCCAGCATTTT.

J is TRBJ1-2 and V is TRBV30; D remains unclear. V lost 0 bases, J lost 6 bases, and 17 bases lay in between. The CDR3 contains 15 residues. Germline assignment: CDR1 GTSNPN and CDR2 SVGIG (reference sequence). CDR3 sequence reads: CAWSVLLGARNGYTF. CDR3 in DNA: TGTGCCTGGAGTGTACTTCTGGGAGCCAGAAATGGCTACACCTTC.

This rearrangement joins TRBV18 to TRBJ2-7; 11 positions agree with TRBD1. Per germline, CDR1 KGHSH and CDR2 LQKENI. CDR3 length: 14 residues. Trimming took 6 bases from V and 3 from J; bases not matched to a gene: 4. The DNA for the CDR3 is TGTGCCAGCTCCCTAGGGACAGGGGGCTACGAGCAGTACTTC. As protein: CASSLGTGGYEQYF. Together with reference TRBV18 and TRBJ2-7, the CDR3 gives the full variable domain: NAGVMQNPRHLVRRRGQEARLRCSPMKGHSHVYWYRQLPEEGLKFMVYLQKENIIDESGMPKERFSAEFPKEGPSILRIQQVVRGDSAAYFCASSLGTGGYEQYFGPGTRLTVT.

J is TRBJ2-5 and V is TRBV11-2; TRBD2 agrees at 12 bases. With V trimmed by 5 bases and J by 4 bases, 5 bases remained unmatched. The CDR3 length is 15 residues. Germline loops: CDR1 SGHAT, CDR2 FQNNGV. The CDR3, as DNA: TGTGCCAGCAGCCTACTAGCGGGGGGCGGAGAGACCCAGTACTTC. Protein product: CASSLLAGGGETQYF.

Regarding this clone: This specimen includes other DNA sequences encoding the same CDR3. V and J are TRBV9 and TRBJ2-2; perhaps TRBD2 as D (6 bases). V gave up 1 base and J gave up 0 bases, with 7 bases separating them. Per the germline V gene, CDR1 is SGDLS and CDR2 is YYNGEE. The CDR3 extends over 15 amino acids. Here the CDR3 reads CASSVRGSNTGELFF. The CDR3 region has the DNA TGTGCCAGCAGCGTACGGGGGTCGAACACCGGGGAGCTGTTTTTT.

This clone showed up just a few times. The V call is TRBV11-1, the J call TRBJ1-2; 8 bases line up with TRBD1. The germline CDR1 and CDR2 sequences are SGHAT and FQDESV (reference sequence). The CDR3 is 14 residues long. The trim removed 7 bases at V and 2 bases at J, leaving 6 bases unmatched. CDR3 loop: CASIATGVNYGYTF. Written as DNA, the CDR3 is TGTGCCAGCATCGCGACAGGGGTGAACTATGGCTACACCTTC.